The T cell receptor (beta chain) under discussion was sequenced for a study of radiation and T cells in renal cell carcinoma. Assay: immunoSEQ multiplex PCR; the TCRdb copy retains only in-frame clones and omits some. Seen here are about 60,000 clones, roughly four fifths observed once, and the top ten hold roughly 6.1%. Overall study results and limits: From baseline, blood top tumor clonotypes peaked at 2 weeks post-radiation. No pretreatment tumor biopsies were available for baseline clonotypes.

Germline V gene sequence: CDR1 MNHNS, CDR2 SASEGT. V was pared by 6 bases and J by 4 bases, with 6 bases between. The CDR3 spans 11 residues. In the case of this clone: The antigen is unknown.

Stated time point: blood 2 weeks post-SBRT. Treatment given: 15 Gy SBRT to primary tumor, nephrectomy 4 weeks later. This renal cell carcinoma was of the clear cell type. This chain joins TRBV6-1 and TRBJ1-1, with unresolved D. The sample here was blood, taken from a patient whose treatment included radiotherapy and nephrectomy. This receptor was taken from a man in his fifties or sixties with renal cell carcinoma. CDR3 sequence: CASRSFTEAFF. CDR3 nucleotides: TGTGCCAGCAGATCTTTCACTGAAGCTTTCTTT.